What follows is one T cell receptor beta chain and its context. Its target is unknown. Trimming stripped 0 bases from V and 9 bases from J, with 17 bases between. The V gene's germline CDR1 is LNHNV and CDR2 YYDKDF (reference sequence). The CDR3 is made up of 15 amino acids. It was with a sample-barcoded 5' primer and a J-beta primer mix that a second PCR of roughly 7 to 11 cycles was run. TCRdb re-analysed the 5' RACE reads in MiXCR, keeping a single row per CDR3 protein. The sample records about 1.1 million distinct CDR3 sequences, more than 30% being singletons. This sample is drawn from a study of blood T cells in healthy people across ages. Background on the study: Roughly one uniquely barcoded beta molecule per two T cells was captured. Findings and limits, study-wide: Getting older went along with TCR beta diversity per million T cells dropping roughly linearly. Unsorted PBMCs blocked a conclusive comparison of naive and antigen-experienced cells.

This chain connects TRBV15 to TRBJ1-2; D is possibly TRBD1 (5 bases). Source material: blood. The TCR comes from a man in his late teens or twenties in good health. The CDR3 DNA sequence: TGTGCCACCAGCAGAGATTCGGGGACCCCTTATAGCTACACCTTC. It specifies CATSRDSGTPYSYTF.